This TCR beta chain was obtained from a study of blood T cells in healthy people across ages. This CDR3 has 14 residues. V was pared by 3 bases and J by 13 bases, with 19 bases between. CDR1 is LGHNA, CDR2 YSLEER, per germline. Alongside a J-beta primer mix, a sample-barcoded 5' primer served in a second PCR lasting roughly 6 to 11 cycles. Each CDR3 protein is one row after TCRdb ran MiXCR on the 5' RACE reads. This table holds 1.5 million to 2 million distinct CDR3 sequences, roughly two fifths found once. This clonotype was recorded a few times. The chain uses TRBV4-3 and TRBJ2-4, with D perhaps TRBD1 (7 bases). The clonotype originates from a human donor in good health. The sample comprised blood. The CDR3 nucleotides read TGCGCCAGCAGCCACCGGGACAGAACTGGGGGGCAGTACTTC. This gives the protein CASSHRDRTGGQYF.